A single sample is the source of the 8 T cell receptor beta chains below, sequenced in a study of beta chain features in type 1 diabetes (dated by TCRdb to 2016 to 2018). The library was made by the immunoSEQ multiplex PCR assay. The entire amount of isolated RNA was reverse transcribed using the High Capacity cDNA Reverse Transcription Kit, so the sequenced TCRB transcripts were expressed ones. TCRdb stores this immuneACCESS table with in-frame sequences only. Part of the clones is absent; in the studies checked, under half of the shortfall reflects unresolved V genes, and no reason is known for the rest. The sample table records roughly 140,000 clones; 6.9% of these occur just once. 1.1% to 1.5% of the sample lies in the top ten. Sequencing used central memory CD4+ T cells from blood. The receptor source for this set is a woman aged 25 to 39 in good health.

This clone was counted a few times. A read error may produce the germline difference seen at one junction end. V is TRBV6-5 and J is TRBJ1-1; D is unclear. CDR3 length: 13 amino acids. Germline V gives CDR1 MNHEY, CDR2 SVGAGI. The CDR3 bases are TGTGCCATCAGTGAGCTCACCATCACTGAAGCTTTCTTT. Amino acids: CAISELTITEAFF.

This clone has just a few counts. This rearrangement joins TRBV7-3 to TRBJ1-5, with 10 bases matching TRBD1. CDR1 and CDR2 from the germline V gene are SGHTA and FQGTGA. The CDR3 is 17 residues long. The trim removed 3 bases at V and 3 bases at J, leaving 8 bases unmatched. The CDR3, as DNA: TGTGCCAGCAGCTTGAATCCGGGACAGGGGAACAATCAGCCCCAGCATTTT. Amino acid sequence: CASSLNPGQGNNQPQHF.

This clone has only a few counts. The junction departs from germline at one end; a sequencing error may be responsible. The chain employs TRBV6-5 and TRBJ2-5; D is uncertain. CDR3 size: 12 residues. Germline assignment: CDR1 MNHEY and CDR2 SVGAGI. CDR3 residues: CAISESSETQYF. CDR3 DNA: TGTGCCATCAGTGAGTCTTCGGAGACCCAGTACTTC.

This rearrangement joins TRBV7-6 to TRBJ2-3; TRBD1 matches at 7 bases. Germline CDR1 reads SGHVS; CDR2 reads FNYEAQ. This CDR3 has 15 amino acids. The J segment lost 3 bases and the V segment lost 5 bases, leaving 8 bases of the junction unmatched. The CDR3 reads CASSQQGIETDTQYF. In DNA, the CDR3 is TGTGCCAGCAGCCAACAGGGGATTGAGACAGATACGCAGTATTTT. Looking up the rest from reference TRBV7-6 and TRBJ2-3 gives the full variable domain: GAGVSQSPRYKVTKRGQDVALRCDPISGHVSLYWYRQALGQGPEFLTYFNYEAQQDKSGLPNDRFSAERPEGSISTLTIQRTEQRDSAMYRCASSQQGIETDTQYFGPGTRLTVL.

This clone was seen a few times. The V gene is TRBV7-9, the J gene TRBJ1-1, with D possibly being TRBD1 (6 bases). Germline CDR1 SEHNR, CDR2 FQNEAQ (reference sequence). Trimming shortened V by 4 bases and J by 4 bases, and 13 bases separated the two germline ends. CDR3 size: 14 residues. The CDR3 DNA sequence: TGTGCCAGCAGCTCCTACAGGGAGGGCACTGAAGCTTTCTTT. Translating gives CASSSYREGTEAFF.

This clone occurred a few times. V gene TRBV9 combines with J gene TRBJ2-2; D possibly corresponds to TRBD1 (6 bases). Trimming took 4 bases from V and 0 from J, leaving 10 bases between them. The CDR3 spans 15 residues. From germline, CDR1 is SGDLS and CDR2 YYNGEE. CDR3: CASSSGVSNTGELFF. CDR3 nucleotide sequence: TGTGCCAGCAGCTCAGGGGTTTCGAACACCGGGGAGCTGTTTTTT.

This chain connects TRBV25-1 to TRBJ2-5, with TRBD2 as a possible D gene (6 bases). The CDR3 covers 13 residues. Germline V gene lookup returns CDR1 MGHDK and CDR2 SYGVNS. With 8 bases removed from V and 1 base from J, the gap between germline ends came to 11 bases. The CDR3 sequence: CASGPGVQETQYF. The CDR3 region has the DNA TGTGCCAGCGGTCCGGGGGTCCAAGAGACCCAGTACTTC. The entire variable domain, with the rest obtained from reference TRBV25-1 and TRBJ2-5, is as follows: EADIYQTPRYLVIGTGKKITLECSQTMGHDKMYWYQQDPGMELHLIHYSYGVNSTEKGDLSSESTVSRIRTEHFPLTLESARPSHTSQYLCASGPGVQETQYFGPGTRLLVL.

This chain joins TRBV18 and TRBJ2-5; 9 nucleotides line up with TRBD1. CDR3 length: 16 residues. Germline V gene sequence: CDR1 KGHSH, CDR2 LQKENI. J lost 5 bases, V lost 2 bases, and 9 bases had no gene match. CDR3 sequence: CASSPKGTGGRETQYF. Here the CDR3 DNA reads TGTGCCAGCTCACCAAAGGGAACAGGGGGCCGGGAGACCCAGTACTTC. The whole variable domain, filled in from reference TRBV18 and TRBJ2-5, reads NAGVMQNPRHLVRRRGQEARLRCSPMKGHSHVYWYRQLPEEGLKFMVYLQKENIIDESGMPKERFSAEFPKEGPSILRIQQVVRGDSAAYFCASSPKGTGGRETQYFGPGTRLLVL.